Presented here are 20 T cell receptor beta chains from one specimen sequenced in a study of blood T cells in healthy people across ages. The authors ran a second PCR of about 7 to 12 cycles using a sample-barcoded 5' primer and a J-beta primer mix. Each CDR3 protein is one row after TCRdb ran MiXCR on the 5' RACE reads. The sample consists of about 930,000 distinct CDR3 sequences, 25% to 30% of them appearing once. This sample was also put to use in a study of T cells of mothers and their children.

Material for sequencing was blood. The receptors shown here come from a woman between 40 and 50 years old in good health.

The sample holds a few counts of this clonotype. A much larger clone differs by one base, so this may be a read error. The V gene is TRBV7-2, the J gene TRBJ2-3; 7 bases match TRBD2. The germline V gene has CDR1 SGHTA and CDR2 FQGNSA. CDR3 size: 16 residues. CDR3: CVSSTSTSLRTDTQYF. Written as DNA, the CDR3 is TGTGTCAGCAGCACCTCGACTAGCCTTCGCACAGATACGCAGTATTTT.

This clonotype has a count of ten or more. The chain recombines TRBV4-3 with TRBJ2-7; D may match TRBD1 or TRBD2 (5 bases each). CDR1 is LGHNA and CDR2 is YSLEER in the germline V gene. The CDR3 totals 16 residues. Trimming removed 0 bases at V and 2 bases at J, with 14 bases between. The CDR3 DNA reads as TGCGCCAGCAGCCAAGACCGGGACCTTGTCACCTACGAGCAGTACTTC. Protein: CASSQDRDLVTYEQYF.

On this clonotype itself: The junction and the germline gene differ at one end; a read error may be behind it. CDR3 sequence: CASSPGLRNGCTF. Written as DNA, the CDR3 is TGTGCCAGCTCACCGGGTCTACGGAATGGCTGCACCTTC. This rearrangement joins TRBV18 to TRBJ1-2; unclear D gene. The length of the CDR3 is 13 residues. The germline V gene encodes CDR1 KGHSH and CDR2 LQKENI.

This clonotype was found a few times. The CDR3 DNA follows: TGTGCCAGCACCGGGGGGGGAAGGGACATTCAGTACTTC. It translates to CASTGGGRDIQYF. The J gene is TRBJ2-4, the V gene TRBV28; TRBD2 aligns across 8 bases. The CDR3 length is 13 residues. V lost 7 bases, J lost 8 bases, and 7 bases stayed unmatched. The germline V gene has CDR1 MDHEN and CDR2 SYDVKM.

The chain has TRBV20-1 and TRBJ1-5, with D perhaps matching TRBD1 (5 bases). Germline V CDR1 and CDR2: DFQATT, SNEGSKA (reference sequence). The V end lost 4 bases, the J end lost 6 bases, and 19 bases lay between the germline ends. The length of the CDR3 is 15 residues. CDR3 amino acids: CSATHRGAAIQPQHF. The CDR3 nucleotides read TGCAGTGCTACTCATAGGGGCGCGGCTATTCAGCCCCAGCATTTT.

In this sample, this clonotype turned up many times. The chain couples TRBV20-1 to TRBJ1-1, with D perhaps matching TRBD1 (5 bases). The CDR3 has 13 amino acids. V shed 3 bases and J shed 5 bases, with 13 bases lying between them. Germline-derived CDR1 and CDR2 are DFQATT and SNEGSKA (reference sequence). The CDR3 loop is CSARSGGETEAFF. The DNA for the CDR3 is TGCAGTGCTAGGTCGGGGGGGGAGACTGAAGCTTTCTTT.

The CDR3 sequence: CAISVGGGRQADTQYF. The CDR3 DNA reads as TGTGCCATCAGTGTTGGAGGGGGCCGTCAGGCAGATACGCAGTATTTT. The chain recombines TRBV10-3 with TRBJ2-3, with D possibly TRBD1 on 7 matching bases. Germline V gene lookup returns CDR1 ENHRY and CDR2 SYGVKD. The CDR3 runs to 16 residues. The V end was cut by 4 bases, the J end by 4 bases, with 18 bases between.

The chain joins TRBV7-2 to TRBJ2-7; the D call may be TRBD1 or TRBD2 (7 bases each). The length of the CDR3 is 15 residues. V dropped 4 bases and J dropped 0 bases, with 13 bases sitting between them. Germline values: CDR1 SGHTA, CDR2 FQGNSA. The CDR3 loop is CASSSGGGYSYEQYF. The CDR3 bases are TGTGCCAGCAGCTCAGGGGGGGGGTACTCCTACGAGCAGTACTTC.

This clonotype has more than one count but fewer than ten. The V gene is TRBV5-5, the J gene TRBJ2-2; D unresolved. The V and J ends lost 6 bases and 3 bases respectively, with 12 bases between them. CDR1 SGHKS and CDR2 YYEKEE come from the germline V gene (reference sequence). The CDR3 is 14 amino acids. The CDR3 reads CASTRRPDTGELFF. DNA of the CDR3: TGTGCCAGCACCCGTCGTCCGGACACCGGGGAGCTGTTTTTT.

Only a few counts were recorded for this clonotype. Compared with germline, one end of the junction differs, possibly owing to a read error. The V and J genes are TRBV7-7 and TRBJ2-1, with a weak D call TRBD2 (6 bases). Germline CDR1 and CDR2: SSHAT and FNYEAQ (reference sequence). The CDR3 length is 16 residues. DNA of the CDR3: TGTGCTAGCAGCCACTACGGGGGAACATCCTACAATGAGCAGTTCTTC. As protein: CASSHYGGTSYNEQFF.

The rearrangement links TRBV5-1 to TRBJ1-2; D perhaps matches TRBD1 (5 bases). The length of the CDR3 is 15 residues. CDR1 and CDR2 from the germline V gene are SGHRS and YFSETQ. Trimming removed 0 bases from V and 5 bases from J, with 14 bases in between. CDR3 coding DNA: TGCGCCAGCAGCTTGGAAGGGGAAAGGACTTATGGCTACACCTTC. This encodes CASSLEGERTYGYTF.

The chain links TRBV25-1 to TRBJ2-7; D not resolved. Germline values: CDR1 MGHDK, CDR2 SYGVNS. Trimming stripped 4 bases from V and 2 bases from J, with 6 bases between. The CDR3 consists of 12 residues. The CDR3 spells CASSADTYEQYF. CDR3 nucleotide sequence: TGTGCCAGCAGTGCAGACACCTACGAGCAGTACTTC.

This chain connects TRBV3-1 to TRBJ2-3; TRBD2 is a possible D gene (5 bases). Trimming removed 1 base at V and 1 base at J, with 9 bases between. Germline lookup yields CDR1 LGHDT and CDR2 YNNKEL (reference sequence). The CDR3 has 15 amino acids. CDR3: CASSQGAAGTDTQYF. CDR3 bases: TGTGCCAGCAGCCAAGGGGCAGCGGGCACAGATACGCAGTATTTT.

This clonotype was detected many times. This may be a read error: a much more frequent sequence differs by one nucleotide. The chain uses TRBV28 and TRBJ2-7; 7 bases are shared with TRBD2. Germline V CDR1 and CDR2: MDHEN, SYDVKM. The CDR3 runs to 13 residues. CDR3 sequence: CVSRWGGDYEQYF. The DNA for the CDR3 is TGTGTCAGCAGGTGGGGAGGGGACTACGAGCAGTACTTC.

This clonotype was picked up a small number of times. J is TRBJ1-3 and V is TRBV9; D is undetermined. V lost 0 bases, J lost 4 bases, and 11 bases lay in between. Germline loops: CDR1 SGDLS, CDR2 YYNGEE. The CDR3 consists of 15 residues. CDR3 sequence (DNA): TGTGCCAGCAGCGTAGAAGGCAGCGGCGGAAACACCATATATTTT. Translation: CASSVEGSGGNTIYF.

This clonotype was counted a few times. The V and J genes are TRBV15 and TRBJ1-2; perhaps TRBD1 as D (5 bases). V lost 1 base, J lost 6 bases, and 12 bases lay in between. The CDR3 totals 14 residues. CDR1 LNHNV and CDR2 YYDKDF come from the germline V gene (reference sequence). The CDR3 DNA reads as TGTGCCACCAGCAGAGCGACTGGACATAATGGCTACACCTTC. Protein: CATSRATGHNGYTF.

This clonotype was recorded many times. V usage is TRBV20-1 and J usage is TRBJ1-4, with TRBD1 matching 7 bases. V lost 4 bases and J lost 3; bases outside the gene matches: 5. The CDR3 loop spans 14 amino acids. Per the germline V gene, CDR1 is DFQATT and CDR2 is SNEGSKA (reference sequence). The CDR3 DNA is TGCAGTGCTACCAGACAGGGCGCTAATGAAAAACTGTTTTTT. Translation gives CSATRQGANEKLFF.

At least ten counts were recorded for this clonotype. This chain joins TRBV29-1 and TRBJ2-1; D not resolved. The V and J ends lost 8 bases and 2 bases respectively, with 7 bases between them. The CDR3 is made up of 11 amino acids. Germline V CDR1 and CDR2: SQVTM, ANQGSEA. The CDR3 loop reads CSKTTYNEQFF. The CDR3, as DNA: TGCAGCAAAACGACCTACAATGAGCAGTTCTTC.

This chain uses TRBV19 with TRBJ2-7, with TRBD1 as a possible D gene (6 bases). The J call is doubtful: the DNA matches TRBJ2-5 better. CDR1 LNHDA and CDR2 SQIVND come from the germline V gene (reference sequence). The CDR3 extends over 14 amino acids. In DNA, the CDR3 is TGTGCCAGTACTGCAGGGGCGGGCGCAGAGACCCAGTACTTC. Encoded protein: CASTAGAGAETQYF.

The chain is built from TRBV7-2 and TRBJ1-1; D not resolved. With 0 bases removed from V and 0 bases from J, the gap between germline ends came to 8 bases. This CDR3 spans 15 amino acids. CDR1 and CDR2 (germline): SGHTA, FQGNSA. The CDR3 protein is CASSLAHGVNTEAFF. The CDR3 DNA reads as TGTGCCAGCAGCTTAGCGCATGGGGTGAACACTGAAGCTTTCTTT.